Listed here is a single T cell receptor beta chain. What it binds is not known. The CDR3 totals 12 residues. V lost 7 bases and J 4 bases, leaving 11 bases between the germline ends. Germline V gene sequence: CDR1 SNHLY, CDR2 FYNNEI. Treatment reported: oral pan-JAK inhibitor, 5-10 mg twice daily. This sample was included in a study of CD8+ T cells in alopecia areata. Overall study context: Patients in the treated group were given tofacitinib by mouth, 5 to 10 mg twice a day.

Extraction of RNA preceded its reverse transcription into cDNA, which served as the sequencing template. Only in-frame clones appear in the TCRdb table, and some are missing; sequencing was by immunoSEQ multiplex PCR. The sample has over 70,000 clones; 60% to 70% are singletons. Study observations and caveats: The treated group had a single nonresponder, limiting CD8+ expansion-response conclusions. Sharing of TCR sequences between patients (possibly for HLA-related reasons) was less clear than in mice.

The V gene is TRBV2, the J gene TRBJ2-7; D not certain. The receptor comes from a human donor with alopecia areata. Sequenced material: CD8+ T cells sorted from blood, taken at week 24, from a patient treated with tofacitinib. CDR3 protein: CASTGQQYEQYF. The CDR3 bases are TGTGCCAGCACTGGCCAGCAATACGAGCAGTACTTC.